The present T cell receptor (beta chain) was sequenced within a study of long-term antiretroviral therapy in people with HIV. Regarding the study as a whole: Regardless of time point, clones expanded before ART dominated the repertoire. Post-ART samples showed increased diversity that remained below transplant donor control levels.

The CDR3 totals 14 residues. Germline V CDR1 and CDR2: MNHEY, SMNVEV (reference sequence). Trimming pared 2 bases from V and 6 bases from J, leaving 11 bases between. Version v3.0 of the immunoSEQ assay was performed at survey level. Assay used: immunoSEQ multiplex PCR; TCRdb lists only in-frame clones, some missing. The table shows about 20,000 clones, with around 84% occurring only once. From each donor, at least one pre-ART PBMC sample and at least two post-ART PBMC samples were obtained. Specimens carried about 0.85-10 million cryopreserved PBMC before DNA extraction. Note on this clone: Its target is not known.

The source is a woman aged 25 to 39 with HIV. The specimen comprised unsorted PBMCs, sampled 1.8 years before starting antiretroviral therapy. V gene TRBV27 combines with J gene TRBJ1-5; a possible D gene is TRBD1 (5 bases). The CDR3 DNA sequence: TGTGCCAGCAGTTTAAAGTTAGGGGTTCAGCCCCAGCATTTT. This codes for CASSLKLGVQPQHF.